This T cell receptor (beta chain) derives from a study of Graves' ophthalmopathy and Graves' hyperthyroidism. Study-wide findings and caveats: Among expanded thyroid clonotypes above 0.001 frequency, most also occurred in blood.

This clonotype was observed a few times. Its antigen is as yet unknown. RNA served as the template for amplifying TCR beta CDR3 regions. A first-round RT-PCR used HTBI primers, followed by a second-round multiplex PCR. In TCRdb, the multiplex PCR reads were re-called with MiXCR into one record per CDR3 protein. The sample holds about 40,000 distinct CDR3 sequences; approximately 52% are singletons and the top ten take around 19%. The CDR3 covers 16 residues. V lost 4 bases, J lost 2 bases, and 9 bases stayed unmatched. Germline assignment: CDR1 SGHTA and CDR2 FQGTGA. Other autoimmune disease, uncontrolled infection, pregnancy and lactation led to exclusion.

The sequenced sample was peripheral blood. J is TRBJ2-7 and V is TRBV7-3; 9 nucleotides agree with TRBD1. The TCR comes from an adult man with Graves' ophthalmopathy. The CDR3 sequence is CASSSRTGTGTYEQYF. Written as DNA, the CDR3 is TGTGCCAGCAGCTCCAGAACCGGGACAGGGACCTACGAGCAGTACTTC.